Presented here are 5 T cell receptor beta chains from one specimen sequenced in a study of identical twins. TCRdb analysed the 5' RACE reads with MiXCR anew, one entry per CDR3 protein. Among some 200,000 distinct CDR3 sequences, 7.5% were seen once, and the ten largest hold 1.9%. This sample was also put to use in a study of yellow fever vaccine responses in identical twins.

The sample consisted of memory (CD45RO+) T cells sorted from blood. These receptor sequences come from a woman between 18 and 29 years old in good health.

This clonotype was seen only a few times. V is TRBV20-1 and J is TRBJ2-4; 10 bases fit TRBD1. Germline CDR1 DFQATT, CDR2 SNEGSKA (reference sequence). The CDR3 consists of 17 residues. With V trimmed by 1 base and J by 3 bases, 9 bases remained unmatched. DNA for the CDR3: TGCAGTGCTAGAGTCCCCGGGACAGGGGTAGACAAAAACATTCAGTACTTC. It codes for CSARVPGTGVDKNIQYF.

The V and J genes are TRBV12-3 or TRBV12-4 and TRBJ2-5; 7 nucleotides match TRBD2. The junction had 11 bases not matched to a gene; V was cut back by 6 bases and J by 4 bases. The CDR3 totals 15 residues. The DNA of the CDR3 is TGTGCCAGCAGCCCACTGGGGGGGGGAACAGAGACCCAGTACTTC. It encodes CASSPLGGGTETQYF.

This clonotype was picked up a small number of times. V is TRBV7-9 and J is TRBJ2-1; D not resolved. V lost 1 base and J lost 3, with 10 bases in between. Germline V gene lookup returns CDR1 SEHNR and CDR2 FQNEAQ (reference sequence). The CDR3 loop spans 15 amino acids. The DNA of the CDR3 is TGTGCCAGCAGCTTAGTAGGGCTAAACTACAATGAGCAGTTCTTC. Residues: CASSLVGLNYNEQFF.

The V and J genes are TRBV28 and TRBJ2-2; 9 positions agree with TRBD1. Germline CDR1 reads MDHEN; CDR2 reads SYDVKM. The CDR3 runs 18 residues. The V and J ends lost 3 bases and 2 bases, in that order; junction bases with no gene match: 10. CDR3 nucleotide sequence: TGTGCCAGCAGTTTTGTTACTGGGACAGGGCTCAACACCGGGGAGCTGTTTTTT. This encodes CASSFVTGTGLNTGELFF.

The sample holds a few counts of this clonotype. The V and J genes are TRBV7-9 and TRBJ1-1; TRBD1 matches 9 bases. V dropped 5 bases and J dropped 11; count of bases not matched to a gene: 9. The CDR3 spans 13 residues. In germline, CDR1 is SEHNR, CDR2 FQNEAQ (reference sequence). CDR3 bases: TGTGCCAGCAGCGATACCGGGACAGGGACGGCTTTCTTT. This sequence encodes CASSDTGTGTAFF.